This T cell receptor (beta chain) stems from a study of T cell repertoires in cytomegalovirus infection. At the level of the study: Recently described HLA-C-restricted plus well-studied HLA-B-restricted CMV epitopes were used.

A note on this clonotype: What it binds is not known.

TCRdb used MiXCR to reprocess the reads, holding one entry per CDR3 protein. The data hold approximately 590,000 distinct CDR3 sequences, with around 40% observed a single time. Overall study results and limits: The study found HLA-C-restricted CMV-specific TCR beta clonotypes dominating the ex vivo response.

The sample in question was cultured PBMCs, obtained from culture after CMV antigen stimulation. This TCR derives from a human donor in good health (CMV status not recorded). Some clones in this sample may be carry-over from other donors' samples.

Here the CDR3 reads CASSPNSLLTDTGELFF. Written as DNA, the CDR3 is TGTGCCAGCTCACCAAATTCACTATTAACAGACACCGGGGAGCTGTTTTTT. The V call is TRBV18, the J call TRBJ2-2; D is uncertain. Germline V gene data show CDR1 as KGHSH and CDR2 as LQKENI. This CDR3 has 17 amino acids. Trimming took 2 bases from V and 3 from J, leaving 16 bases between them.